What follows is one T cell receptor beta chain and its context. With 0 bases removed from V and 1 base from J, the gap between germline ends came to 7 bases. CDR3 length: 15 amino acids. Germline CDR1 is LGHNA and CDR2 is YSLEER. This sample was included in a study of blood T cell repertoires in COVID-19. At the level of the study: From T cells, B-cell-depleted T cells, or PBMCs came the material, which was cDNA or gDNA.

Each participant's cohort was designated according to participant-reported clinical history. The data were produced by immunoSEQ multiplex PCR, yet TCRdb's version contains in-frame clones alone and is incomplete. The table records about 220,000 clones, roughly nine tenths of them present only once. Material for sequencing was PBMCs or T cells enriched from blood (not recorded which). This sequence was found in a woman aged 25 to 39 who had recovered from COVID-19. The V and J genes are TRBV4-3 and TRBJ1-3, with D perhaps matching TRBD1 (5 bases). The CDR3, as DNA: TGCGCCAGCAGCCAAGAGGGGGGATCTGGAAACACCATATATTTT. This codes for CASSQEGGSGNTIYF.